This T cell receptor beta chain was identified in a study of T-cell reconstitution after alpha-beta-depleted transplantation in children. The study's findings and limits: Reported findings indicate that, about two months after transplant, alpha-beta T cells came from several hundred expanded clones, which were derived from non-depleted graft cells.

Of note for this clonotype: What it binds is not known.

Preparing the TCRbeta library involved the use of unique molecular identifiers. From the PCR reads, TCRdb called clonotypes with MiXCR, one entry per CDR3 protein. The sample lists about 220,000 distinct CDR3 sequences, more than 15% occurring once. Germline V lookup: CDR1 SGHRS, CDR2 YFSETQ. This CDR3 comprises 16 residues. Trimming removed 2 bases at V and 2 bases at J, with 13 bases between. The sequence was collected from a male patient aged 2-15 years who had a stem cell transplant for acute lymphoblastic leukemia, so the T cells may come from the graft donor. The sample consisted of PBMCs, mostly from graft donor cells, taken 360 days after TCRalphabeta/CD19-depleted stem cell transplant. This chain links TRBV5-1 with TRBJ2-2, with TRBD1 as a possible D gene (5 bases). The CDR3: CASSLWAQGNTGELFF. CDR3 coding DNA: TGCGCCAGCAGCTTATGGGCGCAGGGCAACACCGGGGAGCTGTTTTTT.